This T cell receptor beta chain was obtained from a study of T cells after yellow fever vaccination. About this clonotype: Its antigen is as yet unknown.

The CDR3 runs 14 residues. TCRdb independently ran MiXCR on the 5' RACE reads; one entry per CDR3 protein. Seen here are 300,000 to 400,000 distinct CDR3 sequences, 7.5% to 9% observed once, and the top ten hold about a sixth. Study-level results: The booster response re-showed most primary clones: 96% CD4, over 80% CD8.

The sequence was collected from a man in his late teens or twenties who received the YFV17D yellow fever vaccine. The sample consisted of PBMCs, taken on the day of the first yellow fever vaccination. The chain employs TRBV21-1 and TRBJ2-5; no DNA check was done on the table's D call, TRBD1. TRBV21-1 is a pseudogene locus. In DNA, the CDR3 is TGTGCCAGCACCCTATGGGGGGCATTAGAGACCCAGTACTTC. The encoded protein is CASTLWGALETQYF.